This note documents a single T cell receptor (beta chain) sequence. Some clones are missing from TCRdb's copy, which holds only in-frame ones; the method was immunoSEQ multiplex PCR. This sample has about 98,000 clones, with about 90% found just once. Time point noted: baseline, week 1 (first vaccination visit). The treatment denotes: pre-vaccination baseline after standard-of-care therapy. The data belong to a study of a mutant IDH1 vaccine in newly diagnosed glioma. This CDR3 is 14 amino acids long. Trimming removed 3 bases from V and 4 bases from J; junction bases left unmatched: 2. Germline V gene lookup returns CDR1 SGHNT and CDR2 YYREEE (reference sequence).

The clonotype originates from a woman in her fifties or sixties with glioma. The starting material was PBMCs, obtained from a glioma patient treated with radiotherapy, temozolomide or both. The chain recombines TRBV5-4 with TRBJ2-7; TRBD1 matches at 12 bases. The CDR3 reads CASSWDRGLYEQYF. The CDR3 coding sequence is TGTGCCAGCAGCTGGGACAGGGGGCTATACGAGCAGTACTTC.